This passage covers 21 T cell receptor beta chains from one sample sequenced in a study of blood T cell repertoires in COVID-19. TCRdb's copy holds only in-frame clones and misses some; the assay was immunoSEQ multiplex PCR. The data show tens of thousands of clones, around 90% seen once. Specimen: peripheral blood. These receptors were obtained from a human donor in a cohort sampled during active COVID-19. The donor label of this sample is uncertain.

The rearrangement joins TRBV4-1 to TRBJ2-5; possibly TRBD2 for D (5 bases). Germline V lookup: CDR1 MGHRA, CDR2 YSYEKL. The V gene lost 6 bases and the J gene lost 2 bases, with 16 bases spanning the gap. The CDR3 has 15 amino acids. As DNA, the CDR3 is TGCGCCAGCAGTCGATTACCGGGATCACAAGAGACCCAGTACTTC. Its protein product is CASSRLPGSQETQYF.

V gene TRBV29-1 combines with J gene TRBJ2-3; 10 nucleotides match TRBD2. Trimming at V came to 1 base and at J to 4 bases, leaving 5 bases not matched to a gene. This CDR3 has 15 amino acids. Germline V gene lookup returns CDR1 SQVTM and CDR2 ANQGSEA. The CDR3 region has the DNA TGCAGCGTTGAAGGTCTAGCGGGAGTTTCAGATACGCAGTATTTT. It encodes CSVEGLAGVSDTQYF.

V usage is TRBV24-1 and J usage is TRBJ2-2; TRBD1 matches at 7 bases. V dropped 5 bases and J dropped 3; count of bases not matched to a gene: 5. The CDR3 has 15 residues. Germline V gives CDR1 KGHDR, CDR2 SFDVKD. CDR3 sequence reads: CATSAGQWDTGELFF. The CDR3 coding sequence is TGTGCCACCAGTGCGGGACAGTGGGACACCGGGGAGCTGTTTTTT.

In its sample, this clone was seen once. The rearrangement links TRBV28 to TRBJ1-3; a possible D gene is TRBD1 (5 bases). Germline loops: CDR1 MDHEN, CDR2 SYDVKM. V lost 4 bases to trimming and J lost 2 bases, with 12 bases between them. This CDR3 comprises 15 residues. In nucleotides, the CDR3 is TGTGCCAGCAGTTCGGGGGATATTACTGGAAACACCATATATTTT. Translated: CASSSGDITGNTIYF.

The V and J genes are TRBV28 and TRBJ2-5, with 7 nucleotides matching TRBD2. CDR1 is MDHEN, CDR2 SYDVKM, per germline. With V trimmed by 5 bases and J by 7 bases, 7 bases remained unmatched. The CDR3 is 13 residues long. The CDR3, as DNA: TGTGCCAGCAGTGGAGGGACTATCGGGACCCAGTACTTC. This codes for CASSGGTIGTQYF.

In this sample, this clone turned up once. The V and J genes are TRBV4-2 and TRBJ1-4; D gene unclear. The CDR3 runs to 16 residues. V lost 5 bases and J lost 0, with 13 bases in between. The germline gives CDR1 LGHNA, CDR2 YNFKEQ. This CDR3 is CASSRVRGATNEKLFF. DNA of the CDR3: TGTGCCAGCAGCAGGGTTCGGGGAGCAACTAATGAAAAACTGTTTTTT.

CDR3 protein: CASTGQGTYEQYF. In nucleotides, the CDR3 is TGCGCCAGCACCGGGCAGGGCACCTACGAGCAGTACTTC. The chain joins TRBV5-1 to TRBJ2-7; D might be TRBD1 (5 bases). Germline V lookup: CDR1 SGHRS, CDR2 YFSETQ. This CDR3 is built from 13 residues. The germline V and J ends were trimmed by 6 bases and 2 bases, with 12 bases remaining between them. Full variable domain (remainder filled in from reference TRBV5-1 and TRBJ2-7): KAGVTQTPRYLIKTRGQQVTLSCSPISGHRSVSWYQQTPGQGLQFLFEYFSETQRNKGNFPGRFSGRQFSNSRSEMNVSTLELGDSALYLCASTGQGTYEQYFGPGTRLTVT.

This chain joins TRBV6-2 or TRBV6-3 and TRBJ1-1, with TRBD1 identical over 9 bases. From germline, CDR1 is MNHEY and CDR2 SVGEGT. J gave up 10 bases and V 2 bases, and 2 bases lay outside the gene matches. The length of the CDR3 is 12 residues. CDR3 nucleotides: TGTGCCAGCAGTTACAAGGGACAGGGAGCTTTCTTT. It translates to CASSYKGQGAFF.

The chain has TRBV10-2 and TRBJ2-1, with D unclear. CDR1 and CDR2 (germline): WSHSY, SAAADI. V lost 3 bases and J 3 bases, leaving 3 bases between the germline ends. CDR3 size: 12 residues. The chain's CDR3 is CASSDIYNEQFF. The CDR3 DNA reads TGCGCCAGCAGTGATATCTACAATGAGCAGTTCTTC.

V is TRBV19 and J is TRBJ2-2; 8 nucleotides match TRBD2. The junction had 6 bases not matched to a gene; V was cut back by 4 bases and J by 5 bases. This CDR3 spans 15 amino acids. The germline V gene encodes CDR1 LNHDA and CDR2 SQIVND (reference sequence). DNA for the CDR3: TGTGCCAGTAGTACCGGACTAGCTGGAACCGGGGAGCTGTTTTTT. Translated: CASSTGLAGTGELFF.

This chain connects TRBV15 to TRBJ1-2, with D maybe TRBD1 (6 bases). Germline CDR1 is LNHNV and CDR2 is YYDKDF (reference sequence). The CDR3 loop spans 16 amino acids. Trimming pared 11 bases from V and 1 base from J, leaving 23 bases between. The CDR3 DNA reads TGTGCCCCCGCCGTGAGGGGGACACGACTTAACTATGGCTACACCTTC. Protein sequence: CAPAVRGTRLNYGYTF.

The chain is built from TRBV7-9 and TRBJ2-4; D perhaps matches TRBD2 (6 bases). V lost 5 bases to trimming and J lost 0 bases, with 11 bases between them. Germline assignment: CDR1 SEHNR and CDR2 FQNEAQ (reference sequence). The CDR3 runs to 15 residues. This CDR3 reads CASSTGDLAKNIQYF. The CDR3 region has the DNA TGTGCCAGCAGCACGGGAGATCTAGCCAAAAACATTCAGTACTTC.

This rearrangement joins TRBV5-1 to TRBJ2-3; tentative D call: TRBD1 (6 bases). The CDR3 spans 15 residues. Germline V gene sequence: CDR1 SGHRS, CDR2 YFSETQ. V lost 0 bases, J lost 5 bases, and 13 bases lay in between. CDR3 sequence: CASSLAAGVRDTQYF. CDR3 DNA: TGCGCCAGCAGCTTGGCGGCAGGGGTTCGAGATACGCAGTATTTT.

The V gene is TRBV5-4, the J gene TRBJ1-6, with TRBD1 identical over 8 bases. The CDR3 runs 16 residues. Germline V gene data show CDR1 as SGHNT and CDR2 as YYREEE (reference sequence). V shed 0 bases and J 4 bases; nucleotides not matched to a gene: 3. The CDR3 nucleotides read TGTGCCAGCAGCTTGGGCAGGACAGGGTATAATTCACCCCTCCACTTT. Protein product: CASSLGRTGYNSPLHF.

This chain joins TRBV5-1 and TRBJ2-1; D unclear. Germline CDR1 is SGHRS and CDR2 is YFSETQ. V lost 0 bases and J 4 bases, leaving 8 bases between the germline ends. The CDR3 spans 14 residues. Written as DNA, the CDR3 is TGCGCCAGCAGCTTGGGCGGTAGATACAATGAGCAGTTCTTC. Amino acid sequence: CASSLGGRYNEQFF.

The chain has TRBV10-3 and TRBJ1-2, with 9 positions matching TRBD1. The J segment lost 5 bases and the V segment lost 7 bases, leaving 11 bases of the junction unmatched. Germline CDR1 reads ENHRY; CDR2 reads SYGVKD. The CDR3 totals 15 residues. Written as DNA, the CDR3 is TGTGCCATCACCGGGGGGGACAGGGCCGTGTATGGCTACACCTTC. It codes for CAITGGDRAVYGYTF.

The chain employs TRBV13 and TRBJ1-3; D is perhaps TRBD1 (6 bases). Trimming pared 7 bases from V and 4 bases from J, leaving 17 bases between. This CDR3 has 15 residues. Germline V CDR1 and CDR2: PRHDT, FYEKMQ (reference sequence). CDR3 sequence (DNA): TGTGCCAGCACCGAAGGGCAGGGGCTAGGAAACACCATATATTTT. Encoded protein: CASTEGQGLGNTIYF. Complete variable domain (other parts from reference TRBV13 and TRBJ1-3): AAGVIQSPRHLIKEKRETATLKCYPIPRHDTVYWYQQGPGQDPQFLISFYEKMQSDKGSIPDRFSAQQFSDYHSELNMSSLELGDSALYFCASTEGQGLGNTIYFGEGSWLTVV.

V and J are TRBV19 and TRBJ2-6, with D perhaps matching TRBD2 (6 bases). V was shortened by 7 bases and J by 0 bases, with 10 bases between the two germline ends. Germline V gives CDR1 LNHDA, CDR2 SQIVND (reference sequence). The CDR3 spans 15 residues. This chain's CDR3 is CASTLRGSGANVLTF. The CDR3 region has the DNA TGTGCCAGTACCCTGCGGGGCTCTGGGGCCAACGTCCTGACTTTC.

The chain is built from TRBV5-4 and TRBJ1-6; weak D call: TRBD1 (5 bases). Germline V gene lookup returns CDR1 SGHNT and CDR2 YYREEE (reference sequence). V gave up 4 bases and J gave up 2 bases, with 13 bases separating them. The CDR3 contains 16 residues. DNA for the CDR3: TGTGCCAGCAGCGTGCAGGGAATGGCCTATAATTCACCCCTCCACTTT. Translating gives CASSVQGMAYNSPLHF.

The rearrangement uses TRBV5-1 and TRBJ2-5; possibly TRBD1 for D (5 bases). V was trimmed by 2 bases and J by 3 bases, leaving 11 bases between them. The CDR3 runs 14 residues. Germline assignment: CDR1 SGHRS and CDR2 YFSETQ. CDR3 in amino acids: CASSFSDRKETQYF. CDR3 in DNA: TGCGCCAGCAGCTTTTCTGACAGAAAAGAGACCCAGTACTTC.

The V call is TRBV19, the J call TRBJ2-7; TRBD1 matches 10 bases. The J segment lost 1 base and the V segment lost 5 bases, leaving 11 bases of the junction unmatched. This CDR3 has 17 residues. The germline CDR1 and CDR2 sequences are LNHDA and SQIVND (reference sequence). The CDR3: CASSAMGRDRGSYEQYF. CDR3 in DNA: TGTGCCAGTAGTGCGATGGGGCGGGACAGGGGTTCCTACGAGCAGTACTTC. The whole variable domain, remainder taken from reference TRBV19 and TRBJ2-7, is DGGITQSPKYLFRKEGQNVTLSCEQNLNHDAMYWYRQDPGQGLRLIYYSQIVNDFQKGDIAEGYSVSREKKESFPLTVTSAQKNPTAFYLCASSAMGRDRGSYEQYFGPGTRLTVT.